The present T cell receptor (beta chain) was sequenced within a study of neurological immune-mediated disorders. The CDR3 consists of 12 residues. Germline assignment: CDR1 LNHNV and CDR2 YYDKDF (reference sequence). V was shortened by 11 bases and J by 0 bases, with 8 bases between the two germline ends. Many counts were recorded for this clonotype. One entry per CDR3 protein, called by TCRdb with MiXCR from the 5' RACE reads. This table holds tens of thousands of distinct CDR3 sequences, 9% to 12% found once. The origin of this receptor is a man in his forties or fifties in good health. The sequenced sample was PBMCs. The chain has TRBV15 and TRBJ1-3; D gene unclear. The CDR3 DNA reads TGTGCCGTCAGTAGCTCTGGAAACACCATATATTTT. Its protein product is CAVSSSGNTIYF.